This T cell receptor (beta chain) was found in a study of Tregs in tolerant kidney transplant recipients. V lost 5 bases and J 3 bases, leaving 5 bases between the germline ends. Germline V CDR1 and CDR2: MDHEN, SYDVKM. The CDR3 is 12 residues long. Sequencing used immunoSEQ multiplex PCR; TCRdb keeps in-frame clones, though not all of them. The profile shows about 110,000 clones, around 90% of them singletons. This clonotype was sampled from a human donor who received a combined kidney and bone marrow transplant. Sequences were derived from CD4+ T cells from blood, sampled before the transplant. V usage is TRBV28 and J usage is TRBJ1-5; D is undetermined. The CDR3 nucleotides are TGTGCCAGCAGTGGGCTCAATCAGCCCCAGCATTTT. It encodes CASSGLNQPQHF.